Listed below are T cell receptor beta chains from one sample, sequenced in a study of cytomegalovirus exposure and HLA in healthy donors. Profiling relied on immunoSEQ multiplex PCR, and the TCRdb table lists in-frame clones only, not all of them. The table lists around 120,000 clones, 55% to 75% of them singletons, with less than 2% in the top ten. The specimen sequenced was PBMCs. These receptors were taken from a young man in good health and CMV-seropositive. Each CDR3 is given with its conserved first and last residue. Fields, in order: D gene, clone size, V gene, J gene, CDR3 DNA, CDR3 protein. D genes are given only for firm matches. Size values are once, few and many counts, or a class for expanded clones, and some rows have none.

NA	NA	TRBV7-3	TRBJ2-1	TGTGCCAGCAGCTTTAACCTCGGACTGACTGAGCAGTTCTTC	CASSFNLGLTEQFF
TRBD1	NA	TRBV9	TRBJ1-5	TGTGCCAGCAGCGTAACAGGGGGCTTTGGGCAGCCCCAGCATTTT	CASSVTGGFGQPQHF
NA	few	TRBV5-1	TRBJ1-1	TGCGCCAGCAGCTTGGAGAACATAAACACTGAAGCTTTCTTT	CASSLENINTEAFF
TRBD1	NA	TRBV2	TRBJ2-2	TGTGCCAGCAGCGCGACAGGGGATTCTAACACCGGGGAGCTGTTTTTT	CASSATGDSNTGELFF
NA	NA	TRBV5-6	TRBJ2-5	TGTGCCAGCCTCTCCCAGGGGGGACGGGAGACCCAGTACTTC	CASLSQGGRETQYF
NA	NA	TRBV27	TRBJ2-2	TGTGCCAGCAGTTTATGGGGGGAGGAGACCGGGGAGCTGTTTTTT	CASSLWGEETGELFF
NA	NA	TRBV19	TRBJ1-4	TGTGCCAGTCGAAACGGACAGCTTAATGAAAAACTGTTTTTT	CASRNGQLNEKLFF
TRBD2	NA	TRBV29-1	TRBJ2-1	TGCAGCGCCCTGACTAGCGGGAGGGCCTCGGTTTACAATGAGCAGTTCTTC	CSALTSGRASVYNEQFF
NA	once	TRBV14	TRBJ2-7	TGTGCCAGCAGCCAAGAGGAGGGATACGAGCAGTACTTC	CASSQEEGYEQYF
TRBD1	few	TRBV6-5	TRBJ1-1	TGTGCCAGCATTAGGACAGGGGAAACTGAAGCTTTCTTT	CASIRTGETEAFF
TRBD1	NA	TRBV6-1	TRBJ2-1	TGTGCCAGCAACGACAGGGCCAGTAACTGGAATGAGCAGTTCTTC	CASNDRASNWNEQFF
NA	NA	TRBV2	TRBJ2-2	TGTGCCAGCAACGGCGTCAGGGGGGTGACCACCGGGGAGCTGTTTTTT	CASNGVRGVTTGELFF
NA	NA	TRBV6-6	TRBJ2-2	TGTGCCAGCAGCCACCGGGGGACGGGGAACACCGGGGAGCTGTTTTTT	CASSHRGTGNTGELFF
TRBD1	NA	TRBV23-1	TRBJ1-2	TGCGCCAGCAGGACAGGGGGCTATGGCTACACCTTC	CASRTGGYGYTF
TRBD1	NA	TRBV10-1	TRBJ2-7	TGCGCCAGCAGCCGGGACAGGGGGCTTAACGAGCAGTACTTC	CASSRDRGLNEQYF
NA	NA	TRBV7-8	TRBJ1-4	TGTGCCAGCAGTTATGGCAGGGTGTACGGAAAACTGTTTTTT	CASSYGRVYGKLFF
TRBD1	NA	TRBV7-2	TRBJ1-1	TGTGCCAGCAGCCTGGGGACAGACACTGAAGCTTTCTTT	CASSLGTDTEAFF
NA	NA	TRBV5-4	TRBJ2-6	TGTGCCAGCAGCTTGCCAGGGTCTGGGGCCAACGTCCTGACTTTC	CASSLPGSGANVLTF
TRBD1	NA	TRBV18	TRBJ2-7	TGTGCCAGCTCACCCTCGACAGGGGGTTCCTACGAGCAGTACTTC	CASSPSTGGSYEQYF
NA	NA	TRBV27	TRBJ1-1	TGTGCCAGCAGCCCCGACACGAACGTTCTTCGAGCTTTCTTT	CASSPDTNVLRAFF
TRBD1	few	TRBV2	TRBJ2-7	TGTGCCAGCAGTGACCTGGGACAGCAGGACGAGCAGTACTTC	CASSDLGQQDEQYF
TRBD1	NA	TRBV5-1	TRBJ2-1	TGCGCCAGCAGCCCGGGACAGGGGGTCTACAATGAGCAGTTCTTC	CASSPGQGVYNEQFF
TRBD1	many	TRBV10-3	TRBJ2-7	TGTGCCATCAGTCCCCCAAAGACAGGGGGGATAGAGCAGTACTTC	CAISPPKTGGIEQYF
TRBD2	NA	TRBV29-1	TRBJ2-7	TGCAGCGTTGGGGGGGGAGCATCCTACGAGCAGTACTTC	CSVGGGASYEQYF
NA	NA	TRBV28	TRBJ2-7	TGTGCCAGCAGTCAACCCGGGACACGGGCCTACGAGCAGTACTTC	CASSQPGTRAYEQYF
TRBD1	NA	TRBV6-6	TRBJ1-4	TGTGCCAGCAATCTGCAGGGGGCGAAAGAAAAACTGTTTTTT	CASNLQGAKEKLFF
TRBD1	NA	TRBV16	TRBJ2-1	TGTGCCAGCAGCACAACCCTCGGACAGGACTACAATGAGCAGTTCTTC	CASSTTLGQDYNEQFF
NA	NA	TRBV23-1	TRBJ2-7	TGCGCCAGCAGTCAACGGGGAGGAATTCCCTACGAGCAGTACTTC	CASSQRGGIPYEQYF
NA	few	TRBV7-8	TRBJ2-7	TGTGCCAGCACTCAGGAGGTGGCCCGAAACTACGAGCAGTACTTC	CASTQEVARNYEQYF
NA	NA	TRBV5-5	TRBJ1-2	TGTGCCAGCAGCTTGGGCTACCCCGGGACATCTGGCTACACCTTC	CASSLGYPGTSGYTF
TRBD2	few	TRBV13	TRBJ2-1	TGTGCCAGCAGCCCAAGCCCCGGGACTAGATATAATGAGCAGTTCTTC	CASSPSPGTRYNEQFF
NA	NA	TRBV6-5	TRBJ2-2	TGTGCCAGCAGTTACCACGGGGAGCTGTTTTTT	CASSYHGELFF
NA	NA	TRBV7-2	TRBJ1-4	TGTGCCAGCAGCTTAGATGGGCACAATGAAAAACTGTTTTTT	CASSLDGHNEKLFF
NA	NA	TRBV28	TRBJ1-2	TGTGCCAGCAGTTCTACCTTATGGGGGGGGTTCTATGGCTACACCTTC	CASSSTLWGGFYGYTF
TRBD1	NA	TRBV27	TRBJ1-2	TGTGCCAGCAGTTATGGACAGGGGTGGGGCTACACCTTC	CASSYGQGWGYTF
NA	NA	TRBV4-3	TRBJ2-3	TGCGCCAGCAGCCGTAATGGGGCGCCGACTGACTTAGATACGCAGTATTTT	CASSRNGAPTDLDTQYF
TRBD2	NA	TRBV4-3	TRBJ2-1	TGCGCCAGCAGCCCGTTAGGAGGAACCCCCTGGCGGGAGGGCAGGGGCTATGAGCAGTTCTTC	CASSPLGGTPWREGRGYEQFF
TRBD2	NA	TRBV7-8	TRBJ2-7	TGTGCCAGCAGCTTAGCGAGACTAGCGGGAGGGCTCTCCGAGCAGTACTTC	CASSLARLAGGLSEQYF
TRBD2	NA	TRBV5-4	TRBJ2-1	TGTGCCAGCGGTAGGTGGCTAGCGGACAATGAGCAGTTCTTC	CASGRWLADNEQFF
NA	NA	TRBV7-3	TRBJ2-2	TGTGCCAGCAGCCTACGGGGGAGGGGGGAAAACACCGGGGAGCTGTTTTTT	CASSLRGRGENTGELFF
NA	NA	TRBV5-1	TRBJ2-5	TGCGCCAGCAGCTGGACTCCTCCGGGGCAAGAGACCCAGTACTTC	CASSWTPPGQETQYF
TRBD1	NA	TRBV5-4	TRBJ1-5	TGTGCCAGCAGCTCAGGACAGGGCCGAAATCAGCCCCAGCATTTT	CASSSGQGRNQPQHF
TRBD1	NA	TRBV6-5	TRBJ2-7	TGTGCCAGTGGGACAGGGGGTTACGAGCAGTACTTC	CASGTGGYEQYF
NA	NA	TRBV5-1	TRBJ2-7	TGCGCCAGCAGCTTCGGGGGAGTCCCCTACGAGCAGTACTTC	CASSFGGVPYEQYF
NA	once	TRBV7-6	TRBJ2-1	TGTGCCAGCAGCTCCGTAGCGGCGAACTACAATGAGCAGTTCTTC	CASSSVAANYNEQFF
NA	few	TRBV7-2	TRBJ2-1	TGTGCCAGCAGCTCCGGCAATGAGCAGTTCTTC	CASSSGNEQFF
NA	many	TRBV19	TRBJ2-3	TGTGCCAGTAGCCGTTTAGGAGGCGCCGATACGCAGTATTTT	CASSRLGGADTQYF
NA	NA	TRBV4-1	TRBJ2-5	TGCGCCAGCAGCCAAGAACGGCGCGGCGGAGCACAAGAGACCCAGTACTTC	CASSQERRGGAQETQYF
NA	once	TRBV30	TRBJ2-7	TGTGCCTGGAGCGACAACTACGAGCAGTACTTC	CAWSDNYEQYF
TRBD2	NA	TRBV9	TRBJ2-1	TGTGCCAGCAGCGTAGCCCCTTGGCGGGAGGGTGAGCAGTTCTTC	CASSVAPWREGEQFF
NA	NA	TRBV27	TRBJ2-5	TGTGCCAGCAGTCCCAGGGACAAGACCCAGTACTTC	CASSPRDKTQYF